Listed below are T cell receptor beta chains from one sample, sequenced in a study of T cell changes during pregnancy in multiple sclerosis. Data came from immunoSEQ multiplex PCR; TCRdb stores just in-frame clones and leaves some out. This table holds over 45,000 clones, about nine tenths found once. Sequencing used CD4+ T cells from peripheral blood mononuclear cells, obtained after pregnancy. The receptors were sampled from a female donor with multiple sclerosis, enrolled in a pregnancy study. Each CDR3 is given with its conserved first and last residue. Each record gives: V gene, clone size, D gene, J gene, CDR3 protein, CDR3 DNA. D genes are given only for firm matches. Some rows mark clone size as missing; the rest say once, few, many or name a class of expanded clone.

TRBV2	NA	NA	TRBJ2-2	CASRAVVGELFF	TGTGCCAGCAGGGCTGTTGTAGGGGAGCTGTTTTTT
TRBV15	NA	TRBD1	TRBJ1-1	CATSRPTGSNTEAFF	TGTGCCACCAGCAGACCGACAGGGTCTAACACTGAAGCTTTCTTT
TRBV6-1	NA	TRBD1	TRBJ1-5	CASNPPGGPNQPQHF	TGTGCCAGCAATCCTCCAGGGGGGCCGAATCAGCCCCAGCATTTT
TRBV28	once	TRBD1	TRBJ1-3	CASSLFLGTGRPGNTIYF	TGTGCCAGCAGTTTATTCCTTGGGACAGGCCGCCCTGGAAACACCATATATTTT
TRBV2	NA	TRBD2	TRBJ2-5	CASSKGLAEETQYF	TGTGCCAGCAGTAAGGGACTAGCGGAAGAGACCCAGTACTTC
TRBV12-5	NA	NA	TRBJ2-1	CASGLGRQKEFF	TGTGCTAGTGGTCTGGGACGACAGAAGGAGTTCTTC
TRBV5-4	NA	TRBD2	TRBJ2-3	CASSSRLAGVSDTQYF	TGTGCCAGCAGCTCCCGACTAGCGGGAGTGTCAGATACGCAGTATTTT
TRBV4-2	NA	TRBD1	TRBJ2-7	CASSQDGQGASYEQYF	TGTGCCAGCAGCCAAGATGGGCAGGGGGCGAGCTACGAGCAGTACTTC
TRBV7-3	once	NA	TRBJ2-5	CASSPSHASPTQYF	TGTGCCAGCAGCCCCTCCCACGCTAGCCCGACCCAGTACTTC
TRBV29-1	NA	TRBD1	TRBJ2-4	CSVPGPQVTGGAIQYF	TGCAGCGTCCCAGGACCCCAAGTGACAGGGGGAGCCATTCAGTACTTC
TRBV5-4	NA	NA	TRBJ2-3	CASSARQGGDTQYF	TGTGCCAGCAGCGCCCGACAGGGAGGTGATACGCAGTATTTT
TRBV6-4	NA	NA	TRBJ2-1	CASSEGNRYNEQFF	TGTGCCAGCAGTGAGGGCAACCGATACAATGAGCAGTTCTTC
TRBV28	once	NA	TRBJ1-1	CASRPGTRNTEAFF	TGTGCCAGCAGACCCGGGACTCGAAACACTGAAGCTTTCTTT
TRBV4-2	once	TRBD2	TRBJ2-7	CASSRGLADNFAYEQYF	TGTGCCAGCAGCCGGGGACTAGCGGACAACTTCGCCTACGAGCAGTACTTC
TRBV19	NA	NA	TRBJ2-5	CASSIVWTDEETQYF	TGTGCCAGTAGTATTGTGTGGACTGACGAAGAGACCCAGTACTTC
TRBV6-5	NA	TRBD1	TRBJ1-4	CASSSGQGATNEKLFF	TGTGCCAGCAGTTCGGGACAGGGGGCGACTAATGAAAAACTGTTTTTT
TRBV6-5	NA	TRBD1	TRBJ2-7	CASSPLTGLGYEQYF	TGTGCCAGCAGCCCCCTGACAGGGTTGGGCTACGAGCAGTACTTC
TRBV2	NA	NA	TRBJ2-5	CATSPGSALSGTQYF	TGTGCCACCTCCCCGGGGAGCGCTCTTTCTGGGACCCAGTACTTC